The 5 T cell receptor beta chains in this list originate from one sample, sequenced in a study of breast tumors, draining lymph nodes, adjacent tissues. TCRdb processed the multiplex PCR reads anew with MiXCR; each CDR3 protein has one entry. The sample contains about 180,000 distinct CDR3 sequences, roughly a third of which appear only once. Samples came from axillary lymph nodes draining the breast cancer. Sequencing input: axillary lymph node tissue. Every receptor here comes from a female donor with breast cancer. Some clones in this sample may be carry-over from other donors' samples.

This clonotype was detected ten times or more. V is TRBV7-8 and J is TRBJ2-4, with D hard to call. Germline CDR1 reads SGHVS; CDR2 reads FQNEAQ. V lost 5 bases, J lost 1 base, and 24 bases lay in between. The CDR3 runs 19 residues. CDR3 coding DNA: TGTGCCAGCAGCCCACTATCCGCTACAGCTACCCAGGCCAAAAACATTCAGTACTTC. Its translation: CASSPLSATATQAKNIQYF.

This clonotype was seen repeatedly, ten times or more. The rearrangement joins TRBV5-1 to TRBJ2-1, with no clear D. Per the germline V gene, CDR1 is SGHRS and CDR2 is YFSETQ. V lost 0 bases and J lost 8, with 12 bases in between. CDR3 size: 14 residues. The CDR3 sequence is CASSLAIPRDEQFF. As DNA, the CDR3 is TGCGCCAGCAGCTTGGCCATTCCTCGGGATGAGCAGTTCTTC.

The chain carries TRBV28 and TRBJ1-2; D unresolved. The CDR3 has 14 amino acids. In germline, CDR1 is MDHEN, CDR2 SYDVKM. Deletions cut 5 bases from V and 10 bases from J, with 20 bases between. In DNA form, the CDR3 reads TGTGCCAGCAGTAAGCCGCGGGGAATAGGAGTCTACACCTTC. Its translation: CASSKPRGIGVYTF.

The CDR3 nucleotides are TGTGCCATCGACAGGGGGTTCTACAATTCACCCCTCCACTTT. Its protein product is CAIDRGFYNSPLHF. V is TRBV10-3 and J is TRBJ1-6, with 9 bases identical to TRBD1. This CDR3 is 14 amino acids long. Trimming took 8 bases from V and 7 from J; bases not matched to a gene: 6. Germline CDR1 and CDR2: ENHRY and SYGVKD.

This clonotype was found once. This sequence joins TRBV28 and TRBJ2-5, with D possibly being TRBD1 (6 bases). CDR3 size: 14 residues. V lost 8 bases, J lost 5 bases, and 18 bases lay in between. Germline CDR1 reads MDHEN; CDR2 reads SYDVKM. The DNA of the CDR3 is TGTGCCAGCCTACCCAGTAGAGGGGGTGAGACCCAGTACTTC. It is translated as CASLPSRGGETQYF.